The 29 T cell receptor beta chains in this list originate from one sample, sequenced in a study of T cell responses to AZD1222 COVID-19 vaccine. TCRdb's table, derived via immunoSEQ multiplex PCR, lists solely in-frame clones and lacks some. Seen in this sample are over 120,000 clones; the ten most common clones hold 2% to 2.5%. The sequencing sample was made of peripheral blood. Every receptor here comes from an adult in good health.

CDR3 amino acids: CAWSVHPLRLTGISYEQYF. The DNA of the CDR3 is TGTGCCTGGAGTGTACACCCCCTCCGACTGACAGGGATATCCTACGAGCAGTACTTC. The chain recombines TRBV30 with TRBJ2-7, with TRBD1 identical over 7 bases. The germline CDR1 and CDR2 sequences are GTSNPN and SVGIG (reference sequence). V dropped 0 bases and J dropped 1; count of bases not matched to a gene: 18. The CDR3 consists of 19 residues.

The rearrangement links TRBV7-2 to TRBJ2-5, with D unclear. Germline CDR1 reads SGHTA; CDR2 reads FQGNSA. V lost 5 bases and J 4 bases, leaving 20 bases between the germline ends. The CDR3 contains 16 residues. The CDR3, as DNA: TGTGCCAGCAGCCACCCTCTCAAAAGCCGTCGAGAGACCCAGTACTTC. This codes for CASSHPLKSRRETQYF.

The V call is TRBV2, the J call TRBJ2-3, with 12 nucleotides matching TRBD2. Germline trimming cut 3 bases from V and 1 base from J; bases unmatched to any gene: 5. The CDR3 has 17 amino acids. Germline CDR1 and CDR2: SNHLY and FYNNEI. The CDR3 sequence is CASSDSSGGAGTDTQYF. CDR3 in DNA: TGTGCCAGCAGTGATTCTAGCGGGGGGGCAGGCACAGATACGCAGTATTTT.

The J gene is TRBJ1-1, the V gene TRBV6-6; 7 bases fit TRBD1. J was trimmed by 11 bases and V by 7 bases; bases with no gene match: 10. Germline loops: CDR1 MNHNY, CDR2 SVGAGI (reference sequence). This CDR3 comprises 12 residues. This CDR3 is CASNTGAVGAFF. CDR3 nucleotide sequence: TGTGCCAGCAATACAGGGGCCGTCGGGGCTTTCTTT.

The chain is built from TRBV3-1 (or the pseudogene TRBV3-2) and TRBJ1-1; D is ambiguous. V was clipped by 6 bases and J by 5 bases, with 10 bases between them. The CDR3 covers 12 residues. The germline CDR1 and CDR2 sequences are LGHDT and YNNKEL (reference sequence). CDR3 DNA sequence: TGTGCCAGCAGTACCGGTGGGACTGAAGCTTTCTTT. This gives the protein CASSTGGTEAFF.

The genes are TRBV2 and TRBJ2-5, with D possibly TRBD1 on 6 matching bases. V lost 3 bases and J lost 5, with 19 bases in between. The CDR3 sequence is 16 residues long. Germline CDR1 is SNHLY and CDR2 is FYNNEI. This chain's CDR3 is CASSEHPGHRAETQYF. The CDR3 DNA reads TGTGCCAGCAGTGAGCATCCGGGACACCGGGCGGAGACCCAGTACTTC.

The CDR3 spells CASSQDWGGYGYTF. The DNA for the CDR3 is TGCGCCAGCAGCCAAGATTGGGGTGGCTATGGCTACACCTTC. The chain recombines TRBV4-1 with TRBJ1-2, with D unclear. Germline assignment: CDR1 MGHRA and CDR2 YSYEKL. V dropped 0 bases and J dropped 4 bases, with 9 bases sitting between them. CDR3 length equals 14 residues.

This chain joins TRBV28 and TRBJ1-2; 9 nucleotides align to TRBD1. Trimming took 1 base from V and 3 from J; bases not matched to a gene: 6. This CDR3 is built from 16 residues. CDR1 is MDHEN, CDR2 SYDVKM, per germline. The CDR3 sequence: CASSLSSQGAHYGYTF. The CDR3 bases are TGTGCCAGCAGTTTATCTTCACAGGGGGCTCACTATGGCTACACCTTC.

The chain employs TRBV29-1 and TRBJ2-1; TRBD2 agrees at 8 bases. CDR3 length: 14 amino acids. Germline V lookup: CDR1 SQVTM, CDR2 ANQGSEA. The V and J ends lost 3 bases and 3 bases, in that order; junction bases with no gene match: 4. The CDR3 spells CSVDSTSDYNEQFF. In DNA form, the CDR3 reads TGCAGCGTTGATTCGACTAGCGACTACAATGAGCAGTTCTTC.

The genes are TRBV19 and TRBJ1-1, with D maybe TRBD1 (6 bases). In germline, CDR1 is LNHDA, CDR2 SQIVND (reference sequence). The CDR3 consists of 15 residues. Trimming took 3 bases from V and 1 from J, leaving 12 bases between them. CDR3 in DNA: TGTGCCAGTAGTATGTGGGGGCCGGGGAACACTGAAGCTTTCTTT. Its translation is CASSMWGPGNTEAFF.

The genes are TRBV6-5 and TRBJ2-1; TRBD2 matches at 7 bases. This CDR3 comprises 14 residues. Germline lookup yields CDR1 MNHEY and CDR2 SVGAGI. The J segment lost 6 bases and the V segment lost 5 bases, leaving 7 bases of the junction unmatched. This CDR3 is CASSRERGSNEQFF. In nucleotides, the CDR3 is TGTGCCAGCAGTAGGGAGCGGGGTAGCAATGAGCAGTTCTTC.

This chain links TRBV28 with TRBJ2-7; D possibly corresponds to TRBD1 (7 bases). Deletions cut 3 bases from V and 4 bases from J, with 13 bases between. This CDR3 region has 14 residues. CDR1 MDHEN and CDR2 SYDVKM come from the germline V gene. The CDR3 bases are TGTGCCAGCAGTTTGACAGGGAGGCATTACGAGCAGTACTTC. Amino acids: CASSLTGRHYEQYF. The full variable domain, rest sourced from reference TRBV28 and TRBJ2-7, is DVKVTQSSRYLVKRTGEKVFLECVQDMDHENMFWYRQDPGLGLRLIYFSYDVKMKEKGDIPEGYSVSREKKERFSLILESASTNQTSMYLCASSLTGRHYEQYFGPGTRLTVT.

This chain connects TRBV19 to TRBJ1-1; no clear D. The CDR3 spans 13 residues. Germline CDR1 reads LNHDA; CDR2 reads SQIVND (reference sequence). V was cut by 1 base and J by 4 bases, with 7 bases left in between. This CDR3 is CASSIGRSTEAFF. CDR3 in DNA: TGTGCCAGTAGTATAGGTCGAAGCACTGAAGCTTTCTTT.

This chain links TRBV10-3 with TRBJ2-1; possibly TRBD2 for D (5 bases). In germline, CDR1 is ENHRY, CDR2 SYGVKD. The CDR3 is 17 amino acids. V lost 0 bases and J 1 base, leaving 13 bases between the germline ends. CDR3 sequence reads: CAISESAYPGSYNEQFF. The DNA for the CDR3 is TGTGCCATCAGTGAGTCGGCCTACCCGGGGTCCTACAATGAGCAGTTCTTC.

CDR3 DNA: TGTGCCAGCAGTTTACTGGGAGAAGAGACCCAGTACTTC. Protein: CASSLLGEETQYF. The V and J genes are TRBV12-3 or TRBV12-4 and TRBJ2-5; D might be TRBD2 (5 bases). The CDR3 has 13 amino acids. V lost 2 bases and J 3 bases, leaving 7 bases between the germline ends.

The chain recombines TRBV4-2 with TRBJ2-3, with a possible D match to TRBD2 (6 bases). The V end was cut by 0 bases, the J end by 2 bases, with 12 bases between. Germline CDR1 reads LGHNA; CDR2 reads YNFKEQ. This CDR3 has 16 amino acids. CDR3 amino acids: CASSQETGVFTDTQYF. Written as DNA, the CDR3 is TGTGCCAGCAGCCAAGAGACGGGGGTGTTCACAGATACGCAGTATTTT.

This sequence joins TRBV6-5 and TRBJ1-6, with D perhaps matching TRBD1 (5 bases). The length of the CDR3 is 14 residues. The germline V and J ends were trimmed by 8 bases and 5 bases, with 13 bases remaining between them. Germline CDR1 reads MNHEY; CDR2 reads SVGAGI. Here the CDR3 reads CASYRRGNNSPLHF. The CDR3 nucleotides are TGTGCCAGCTATCGGAGGGGAAATAATTCACCCCTCCACTTT.

This sequence joins TRBV2 and TRBJ2-2; D may match TRBD1 or TRBD2 (5 bases each). The CDR3 consists of 13 residues. V was cut by 3 bases and J by 4 bases, with 6 bases left in between. Germline CDR1 is SNHLY and CDR2 is FYNNEI. CDR3 nucleotides: TGTGCCAGCAGTGAGAGGGGCACCGGGGAGCTGTTTTTT. Encoded protein: CASSERGTGELFF. Together with reference TRBV2 and TRBJ2-2, the CDR3 gives the full variable domain: EPEVTQTPSHQVTQMGQEVILRCVPISNHLYFYWYRQILGQKVEFLVSFYNNEISEKSEIFDDQFSVERPDGSNFTLKIRSTKLEDSAMYFCASSERGTGELFFGEGSRLTVL.

The V gene is TRBV5-1, the J gene TRBJ2-1; D unclear. V was shortened by 6 bases and J by 0 bases, with 10 bases between the two germline ends. Germline CDR1 reads SGHRS; CDR2 reads YFSETQ. The CDR3 extends over 14 amino acids. In nucleotides, the CDR3 is TGCGCCAGCATGCTCCAGAGCTCCTACAATGAGCAGTTCTTC. Protein: CASMLQSSYNEQFF.

This chain uses TRBV5-6 with TRBJ1-2; a weak D match, TRBD1 (5 bases). With 1 base removed from V and 4 bases from J, the gap between germline ends came to 14 bases. The CDR3 spans 15 residues. The germline gives CDR1 SGHDT, CDR2 YYEEEE. The CDR3 nucleotides are TGTGCCAGCAGCTTGACGGGGACGGACCCCTATGGCTACACCTTC. Amino acids: CASSLTGTDPYGYTF. Full variable domain (outside the CDR3, taken from reference TRBV5-6 and TRBJ1-2): DAGVTQSPTHLIKTRGQQVTLRCSPKSGHDTVSWYQQALGQGPQFIFQYYEEEERQRGNFPDRFSGHQFPNYSSELNVNALLLGDSALYLCASSLTGTDPYGYTFGSGTRLTVV.

This chain connects TRBV7-3 to TRBJ2-1; D is unclear. CDR3 length: 17 amino acids. V lost 0 bases and J 1 base, leaving 13 bases between the germline ends. Per germline, CDR1 SGHTA and CDR2 FQGTGA. This CDR3 is CASSLTHIVASYNEQFF. The DNA for the CDR3 is TGTGCCAGCAGCTTAACTCATATAGTAGCTTCCTACAATGAGCAGTTCTTC.

This chain joins TRBV7-9 and TRBJ1-4; D call uncertain. This CDR3 contains 11 residues. Germline V gives CDR1 SEHNR, CDR2 FQNEAQ (reference sequence). Trimming pared 3 bases from V and 11 bases from J, leaving 7 bases between. The CDR3 DNA is TGTGCCAGCAGCTTCGACACTAAACTGTTTTTT. It codes for CASSFDTKLFF.

The V and J genes are TRBV9 and TRBJ1-2, with D maybe TRBD1 (6 bases). The V and J ends lost 4 bases and 2 bases respectively, with 15 bases between them. Germline loops: CDR1 SGDLS, CDR2 YYNGEE. The CDR3 contains 15 residues. The CDR3 here is CASSSTGRDNYGYTF. In nucleotides, the CDR3 is TGTGCCAGCAGCAGTACAGGGCGGGACAACTATGGCTACACCTTC.

This sequence joins TRBV10-2 and TRBJ2-7, with TRBD2 as a possible D gene (5 bases). Trimming removed 6 bases at V and 8 bases at J, with 23 bases between. CDR1 is WSHSY and CDR2 is SAAADI in the germline V gene. This CDR3 spans 15 amino acids. This CDR3 is CASRDSGRTFTKQYF. The CDR3 DNA sequence: TGCGCCAGCAGAGACTCTGGACGGACTTTTACGAAGCAGTACTTC.

The chain carries TRBV11-3 and TRBJ2-5; 11 nucleotides line up with TRBD2. V was pared by 3 bases and J by 4 bases, with 16 bases of the junction left unmatched. Per germline, CDR1 SGHNT and CDR2 YENEEA. This CDR3 contains 19 residues. The DNA of the CDR3 is TGTGCCAGCAGCTTGGGAATGGTGATTACTAGCGGGGGTCGAGAGACCCAGTACTTC. It specifies CASSLGMVITSGGRETQYF.

The genes are TRBV19 and TRBJ1-1; D is perhaps TRBD1 (5 bases). The CDR3 contains 13 residues. CDR1 LNHDA and CDR2 SQIVND come from the germline V gene (reference sequence). Trimming took off 5 bases at V and 0 bases at J, with 7 bases between the two ends. CDR3 loop: CASSGALNTEAFF. In DNA form, the CDR3 reads TGTGCCAGTAGTGGGGCATTGAACACTGAAGCTTTCTTT.

The chain combines TRBV9 with TRBJ1-4; 11 nucleotides line up with TRBD1. J lost 8 bases, V lost 3 bases, and 6 bases had no gene match. Germline V lookup: CDR1 SGDLS, CDR2 YYNGEE. This CDR3 contains 15 residues. In nucleotides, the CDR3 is TGTGCCAGCAGCGCCCCGGGACAGGGGGGGGAAAAACTGTTTTTT. Protein: CASSAPGQGGEKLFF.

The chain joins TRBV7-9 to TRBJ2-3; D perhaps matches TRBD1 (5 bases). This CDR3 is built from 15 residues. Germline V gene lookup returns CDR1 SEHNR and CDR2 FQNEAQ (reference sequence). Trimming removed 1 base at V and 0 bases at J, with 8 bases between. The CDR3 is CASSLGGTSTDTQYF. CDR3 nucleotides: TGTGCCAGCAGCTTAGGGGGCACTAGCACAGATACGCAGTATTTT.

The rearrangement uses TRBV6-2 or TRBV6-3 and TRBJ1-6, with D tentatively TRBD1 (5 bases). Germline CDR1 is MNHEY and CDR2 is SVGEGT. This CDR3 region has 18 residues. The ends were cut back, 5 bases at V and 0 bases at J, with 17 bases in the middle. The CDR3 DNA follows: TGTGCCAGCAGTCCCCCGAGACAGCTAAGCTCCTATAATTCACCCCTCCACTTT. Protein product: CASSPPRQLSSYNSPLHF.